This T cell receptor (beta chain) was obtained from a study of response to subunit inactivated influenza vaccine. On this clonotype itself: The antigen is undetermined.

This CDR3 comprises 14 residues. Germline CDR1 and CDR2: MNHEY and SMNVEV (reference sequence). Trimming cost V 5 bases and J 7 bases; bases outside gene matches: 5. TCRdb reanalysed the RT-PCR reads using MiXCR and keeps one entry per CDR3 protein. The sample yields roughly 520,000 distinct CDR3 sequences, less than 30% seen once. Study-level findings and limits: It was suggested by the authors that few new T cells are recruited by each seasonal influenza vaccination.

This receptor was identified in a man aged 50 to 60 who received an inactivated influenza vaccine. V and J are TRBV27 and TRBJ2-3, with TRBD2 matching over 11 bases. Source: CD4+ T cells sorted from PBMCs, taken 5 days after vaccination. CDR3 coding DNA: TGTGCCAGCAGTGACCTAGCGGGAGGTTATACGCAGTATTTT. Protein sequence: CASSDLAGGYTQYF.